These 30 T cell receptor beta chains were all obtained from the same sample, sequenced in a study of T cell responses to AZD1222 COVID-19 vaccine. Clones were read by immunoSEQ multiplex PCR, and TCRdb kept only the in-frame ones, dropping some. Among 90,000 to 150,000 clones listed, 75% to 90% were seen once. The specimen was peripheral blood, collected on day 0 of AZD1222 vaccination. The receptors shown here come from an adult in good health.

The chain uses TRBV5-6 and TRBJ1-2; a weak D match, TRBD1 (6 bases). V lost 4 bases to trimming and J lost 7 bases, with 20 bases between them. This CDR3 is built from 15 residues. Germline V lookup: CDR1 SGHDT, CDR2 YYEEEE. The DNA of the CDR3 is TGTGCCAGCAGCCCGGAGGGGGGTATAAGATTTGGCTACACCTTC. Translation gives CASSPEGGIRFGYTF.

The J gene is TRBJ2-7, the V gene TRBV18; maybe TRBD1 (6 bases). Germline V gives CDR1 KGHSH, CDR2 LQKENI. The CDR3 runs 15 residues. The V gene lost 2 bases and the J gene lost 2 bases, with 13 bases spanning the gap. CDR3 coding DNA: TGTGCCAGCTCACCATTGACAGGAGATACCTACGAGCAGTACTTC. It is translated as CASSPLTGDTYEQYF.

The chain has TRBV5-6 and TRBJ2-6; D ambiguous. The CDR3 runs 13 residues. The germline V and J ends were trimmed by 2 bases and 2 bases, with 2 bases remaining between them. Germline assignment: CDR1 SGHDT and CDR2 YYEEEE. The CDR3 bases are TGTGCCAGCAGCTTTACTGGGGCCAACGTCCTGACTTTC. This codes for CASSFTGANVLTF.

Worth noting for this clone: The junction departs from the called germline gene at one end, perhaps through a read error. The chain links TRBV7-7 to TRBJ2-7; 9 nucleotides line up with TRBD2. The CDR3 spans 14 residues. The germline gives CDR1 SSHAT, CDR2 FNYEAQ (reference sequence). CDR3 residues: CASSFALAGHEQYF. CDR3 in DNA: TGTGCTAGCAGCTTCGCTCTAGCGGGACACGAGCAGTACTTC.

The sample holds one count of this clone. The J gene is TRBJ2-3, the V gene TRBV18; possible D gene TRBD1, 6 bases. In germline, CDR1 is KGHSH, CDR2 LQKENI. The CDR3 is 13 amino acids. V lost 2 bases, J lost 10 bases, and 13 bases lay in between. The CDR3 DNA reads TGTGCCAGCTCACCAACCCAGCAGGGGTCGCAGTATTTT. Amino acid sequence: CASSPTQQGSQYF.

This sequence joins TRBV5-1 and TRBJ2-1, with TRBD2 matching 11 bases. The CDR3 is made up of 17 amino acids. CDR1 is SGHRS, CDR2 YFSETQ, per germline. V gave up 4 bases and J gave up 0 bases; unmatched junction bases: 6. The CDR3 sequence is CASSRGTSGISYNEQFF. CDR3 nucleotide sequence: TGCGCCAGCAGCCGAGGGACTAGCGGAATCTCCTACAATGAGCAGTTCTTC.

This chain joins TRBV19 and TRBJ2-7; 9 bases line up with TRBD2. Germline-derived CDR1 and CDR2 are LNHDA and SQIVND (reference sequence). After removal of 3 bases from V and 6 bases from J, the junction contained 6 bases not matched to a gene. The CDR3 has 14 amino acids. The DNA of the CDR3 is TGTGCCAGTAGTATGGTTAGCGGGAGCTCCGAGCAGTACTTC. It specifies CASSMVSGSSEQYF.

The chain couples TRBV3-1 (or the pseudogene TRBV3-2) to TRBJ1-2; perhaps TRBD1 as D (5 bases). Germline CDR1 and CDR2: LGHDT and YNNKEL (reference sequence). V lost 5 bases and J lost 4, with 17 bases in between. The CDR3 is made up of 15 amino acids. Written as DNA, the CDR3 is TGTGCCAGCAGCTCTACTAGGGACGGTTCCTATGGCTACACCTTC. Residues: CASSSTRDGSYGYTF.

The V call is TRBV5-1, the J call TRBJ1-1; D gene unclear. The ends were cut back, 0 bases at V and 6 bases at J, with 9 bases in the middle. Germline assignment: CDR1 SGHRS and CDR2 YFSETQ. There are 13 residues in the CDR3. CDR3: CASSLAREAEAFF. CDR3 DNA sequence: TGCGCCAGCAGCTTGGCCCGGGAAGCTGAAGCTTTCTTT.

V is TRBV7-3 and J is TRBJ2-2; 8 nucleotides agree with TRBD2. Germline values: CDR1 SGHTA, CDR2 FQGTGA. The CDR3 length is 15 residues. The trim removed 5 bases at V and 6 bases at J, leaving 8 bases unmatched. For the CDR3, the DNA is TGTGCCAGCAGCCCCCCCGGACTAGCCGCCGGGGAGCTGTTTTTT. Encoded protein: CASSPPGLAAGELFF.

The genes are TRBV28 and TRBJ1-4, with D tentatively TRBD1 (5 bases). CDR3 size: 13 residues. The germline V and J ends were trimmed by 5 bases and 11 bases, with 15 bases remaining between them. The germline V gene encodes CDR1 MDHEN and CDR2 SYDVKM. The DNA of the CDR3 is TGTGCCAGCAGTGACAGCTTATCCTTTAAACTGTTTTTT. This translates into CASSDSLSFKLFF.

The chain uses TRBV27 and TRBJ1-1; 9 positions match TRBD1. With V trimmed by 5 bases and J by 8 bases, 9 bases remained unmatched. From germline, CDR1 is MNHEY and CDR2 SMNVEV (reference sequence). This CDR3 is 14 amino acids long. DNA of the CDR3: TGTGCCAGCAGTACGGGGACAGGGCCAATAGAAGCTTTCTTT. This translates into CASSTGTGPIEAFF.

The CDR3 reads CASSGGVQETQYF. In DNA, the CDR3 is TGTGCCAGCAGCGGGGGGGTGCAAGAGACCCAGTACTTC. The rearrangement links TRBV14 to TRBJ2-5; 7 bases are a match to TRBD2. The germline V gene has CDR1 SGHDN and CDR2 FVKESK. This CDR3 is 13 amino acids long. V lost 5 bases and J lost 2; bases outside the gene matches: 2. Full variable domain (remainder filled in from reference TRBV14 and TRBJ2-5): EAGVTQFPSHSVIEKGQTVTLRCDPISGHDNLYWYRRVMGKEIKFLLHFVKESKQDESGMPNNRFLAERTGGTYSTLKVQPAELEDSGVYFCASSGGVQETQYFGPGTRLLVL.

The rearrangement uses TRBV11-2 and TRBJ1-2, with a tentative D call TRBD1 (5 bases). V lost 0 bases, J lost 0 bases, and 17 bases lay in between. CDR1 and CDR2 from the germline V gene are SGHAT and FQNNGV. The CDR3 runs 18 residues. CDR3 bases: TGTGCCAGCAGCTTAGAACGTCAGGTGGGGCTAACTAACTATGGCTACACCTTC. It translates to CASSLERQVGLTNYGYTF.

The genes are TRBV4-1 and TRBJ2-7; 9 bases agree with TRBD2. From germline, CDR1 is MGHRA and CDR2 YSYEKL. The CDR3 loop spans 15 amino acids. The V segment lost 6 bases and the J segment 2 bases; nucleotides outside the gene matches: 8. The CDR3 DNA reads TGCGCCAGCAGTGTAGCGGGAGCCGTAACCTACGAGCAGTACTTC. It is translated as CASSVAGAVTYEQYF.

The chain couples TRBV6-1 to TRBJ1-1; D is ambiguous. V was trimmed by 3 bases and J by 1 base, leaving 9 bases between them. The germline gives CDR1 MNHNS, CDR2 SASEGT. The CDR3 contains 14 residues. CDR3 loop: CASSEHDGNTEAFF. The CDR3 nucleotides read TGTGCCAGCAGTGAGCACGACGGGAACACTGAAGCTTTCTTT.

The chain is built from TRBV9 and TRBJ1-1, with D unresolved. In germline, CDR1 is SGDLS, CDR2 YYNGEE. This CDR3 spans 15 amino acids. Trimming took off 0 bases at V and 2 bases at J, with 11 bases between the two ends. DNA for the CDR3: TGTGCCAGCAGCGTAGTGGGTCCGCCTAACACTGAAGCTTTCTTT. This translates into CASSVVGPPNTEAFF.

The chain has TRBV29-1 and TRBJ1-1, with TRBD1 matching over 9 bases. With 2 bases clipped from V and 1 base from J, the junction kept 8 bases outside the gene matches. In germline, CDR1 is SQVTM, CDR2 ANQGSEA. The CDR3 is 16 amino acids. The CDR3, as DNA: TGCAGCGTTGAACGAGTCCGGACAGGGGAGAACACTGAAGCTTTCTTT. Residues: CSVERVRTGENTEAFF.

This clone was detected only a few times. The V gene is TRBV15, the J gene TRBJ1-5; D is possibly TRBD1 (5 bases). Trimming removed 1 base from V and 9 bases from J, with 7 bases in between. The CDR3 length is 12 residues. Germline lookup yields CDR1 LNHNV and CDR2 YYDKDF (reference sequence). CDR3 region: CATSRVQGPQHF. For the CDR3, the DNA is TGTGCCACCAGCAGAGTCCAGGGGCCCCAGCATTTT.

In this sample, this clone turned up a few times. The CDR3 nucleotides read TGTGCCAGCTCACCTCCCGACTTGTCCTACGAGCAGTACTTC. Its protein is CASSPPDLSYEQYF. V and J are TRBV18 and TRBJ2-7; no clear D gene. The V gene's germline CDR1 is KGHSH and CDR2 LQKENI. There are 14 residues in the CDR3. The V gene lost 3 bases and the J gene lost 1 base, with 10 bases spanning the gap. Looking up the rest from reference TRBV18 and TRBJ2-7 gives the full variable domain: NAGVMQNPRHLVRRRGQEARLRCSPMKGHSHVYWYRQLPEEGLKFMVYLQKENIIDESGMPKERFSAEFPKEGPSILRIQQVVRGDSAAYFCASSPPDLSYEQYFGPGTRLTVT.

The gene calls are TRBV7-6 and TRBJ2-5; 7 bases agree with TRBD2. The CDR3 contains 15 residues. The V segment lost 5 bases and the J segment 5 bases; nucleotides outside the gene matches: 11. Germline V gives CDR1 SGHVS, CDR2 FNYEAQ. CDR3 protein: CASSPIRVGGETQYF. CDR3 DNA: TGTGCCAGCAGCCCGATCCGGGTCGGGGGGGAGACCCAGTACTTC.

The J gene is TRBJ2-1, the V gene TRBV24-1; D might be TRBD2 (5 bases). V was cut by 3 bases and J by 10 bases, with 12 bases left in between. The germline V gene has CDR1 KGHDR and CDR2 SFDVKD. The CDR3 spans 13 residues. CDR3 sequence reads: CATSDLLTGEQFF. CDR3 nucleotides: TGTGCCACCAGTGATCTTTTGACGGGGGAGCAGTTCTTC.

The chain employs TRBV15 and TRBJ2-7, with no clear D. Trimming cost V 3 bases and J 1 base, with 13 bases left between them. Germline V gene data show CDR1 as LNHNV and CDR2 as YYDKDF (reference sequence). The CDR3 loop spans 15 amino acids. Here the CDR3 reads CATSRDPGPSYEQYF. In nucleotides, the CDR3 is TGTGCCACCAGCAGGGATCCGGGTCCTTCCTACGAGCAGTACTTC.

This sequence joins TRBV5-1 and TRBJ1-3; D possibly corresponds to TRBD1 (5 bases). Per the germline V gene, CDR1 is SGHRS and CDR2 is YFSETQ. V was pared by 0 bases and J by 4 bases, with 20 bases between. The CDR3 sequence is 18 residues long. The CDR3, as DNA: TGCGCCAGCAGCTTGGAGTCTCTGGGACCCGGGAGGGGAAACACCATATATTTT. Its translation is CASSLESLGPGRGNTIYF. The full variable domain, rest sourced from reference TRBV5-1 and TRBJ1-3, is KAGVTQTPRYLIKTRGQQVTLSCSPISGHRSVSWYQQTPGQGLQFLFEYFSETQRNKGNFPGRFSGRQFSNSRSEMNVSTLELGDSALYLCASSLESLGPGRGNTIYFGEGSWLTVV.

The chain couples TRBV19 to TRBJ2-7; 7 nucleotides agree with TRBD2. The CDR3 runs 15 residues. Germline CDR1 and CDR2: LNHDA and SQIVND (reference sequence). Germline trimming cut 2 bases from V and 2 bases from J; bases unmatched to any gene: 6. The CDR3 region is CASSILADTAYEQYF. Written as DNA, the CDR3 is TGTGCCAGTAGTATACTAGCGGACACTGCCTACGAGCAGTACTTC. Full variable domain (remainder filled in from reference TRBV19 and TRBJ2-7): DGGITQSPKYLFRKEGQNVTLSCEQNLNHDAMYWYRQDPGQGLRLIYYSQIVNDFQKGDIAEGYSVSREKKESFPLTVTSAQKNPTAFYLCASSILADTAYEQYFGPGTRLTVT.

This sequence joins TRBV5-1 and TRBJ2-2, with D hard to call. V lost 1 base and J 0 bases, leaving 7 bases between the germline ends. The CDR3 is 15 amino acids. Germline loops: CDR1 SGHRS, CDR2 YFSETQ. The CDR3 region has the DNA TGCGCCAGCAGCTTGTACTCTGCGAACACCGGGGAGCTGTTTTTT. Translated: CASSLYSANTGELFF.

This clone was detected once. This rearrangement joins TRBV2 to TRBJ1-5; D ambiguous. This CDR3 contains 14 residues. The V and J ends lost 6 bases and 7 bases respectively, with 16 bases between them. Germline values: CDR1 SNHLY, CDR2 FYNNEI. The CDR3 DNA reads TGTGCCAGCAGGACCGGGCCCAACGGGCAGCCCCAGCATTTT. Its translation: CASRTGPNGQPQHF.

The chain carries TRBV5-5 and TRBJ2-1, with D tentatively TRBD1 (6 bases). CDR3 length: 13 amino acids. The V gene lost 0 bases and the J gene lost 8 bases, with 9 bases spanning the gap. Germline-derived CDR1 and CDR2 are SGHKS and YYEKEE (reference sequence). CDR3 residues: CASSLVPGDEQFF. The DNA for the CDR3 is TGTGCCAGCAGCTTGGTTCCAGGGGATGAGCAGTTCTTC.

The CDR3 DNA reads as TGTGCCACCAGTAATGCCAGGGGATCTGGGGCCAACGTCCTGACTTTC. It yields the protein CATSNARGSGANVLTF. The chain couples TRBV24-1 to TRBJ2-6, with D perhaps matching TRBD1 (6 bases). Germline V gene sequence: CDR1 KGHDR, CDR2 SFDVKD. The CDR3 is 16 amino acids. Trimming shortened V by 6 bases and J by 1 base, and 12 bases separated the two germline ends.

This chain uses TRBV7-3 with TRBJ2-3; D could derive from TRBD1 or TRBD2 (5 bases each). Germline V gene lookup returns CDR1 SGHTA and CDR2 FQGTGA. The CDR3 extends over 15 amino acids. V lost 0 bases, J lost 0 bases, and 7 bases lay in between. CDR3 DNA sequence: TGTGCCAGCAGCTTAACGGGGGACAGCACAGATACGCAGTATTTT. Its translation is CASSLTGDSTDTQYF. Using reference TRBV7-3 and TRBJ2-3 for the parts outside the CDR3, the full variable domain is GAGVSQTPSNKVTEKGKYVELRCDPISGHTALYWYRQSLGQGPEFLIYFQGTGAADDSGLPNDRFFAVRPEGSVSTLKIQRTERGDSAVYLCASSLTGDSTDTQYFGPGTRLTVL.